This T cell receptor beta chain was obtained from a study of Ad26.COV2.S vaccination and SARS-CoV-2 variants (dated by TCRdb to 2020 to 2022). Study-wide context: Donors in the vaccine arm were drawn from COV1001, a phase I-IIa trial of Ad26.COV2.S in healthy adults that was multicentre, randomized, double-blind and placebo-controlled. Ad26.COV2.S was given intramuscularly at 5x10^10 or 1x10^11 viral particles, as a single shot or as two shots 56 days apart. The specificity and breadth of SARS-CoV-2-reactive T cell receptors after Ad26.COV2.S vaccination were assessed by TCRbeta repertoire sequencing. The TCR-sequenced set comprised around 30 samples: around 20 Ad26.COV2.S vaccine recipients, 5 placebo recipients and 8 SARS-CoV-2 convalescent individuals. Trial participants were randomized into five groups of five: low-dose or high-dose Ad26.COV2.S given once or twice, or placebo on both occasions. Investigators remained blinded to trial group allocation during experiments and outcome assessment. General conclusions and limits of the study: Ad26.COV2.S recipients had higher spike-specific TCR breadth than placebo recipients (P = 0.0014). According to the authors, total T cell responses may have been underestimated by the TCR breadth and depth analyses. After vaccination, spike-specific CD8+ and CD4+ T cell responses were reported to show substantial breadth. Comparing responses between vaccine doses or regimens was not something the study was powered to do. Vaccine and placebo recipients had similar non-spike TCR breadth, a finding consistent with the vaccine containing only spike.

This specimen's treatment or condition label, per the study, means: around 19 received Ad26.COV2.S at low or high dose, single or two shots; roughly 5 received placebo; per-sample allocation not given. For vaccine and placebo recipients, the sequenced repertoires came from samples collected on day 63 after the first injection. Cohort 1b enrolled about two dozen adults aged 18-55 years at a single site in Boston, USA, between 29 July and 7 August 2020. Ad26.COV2.S was a replication-incompetent adenovirus type 26 vector that expressed a prefusion-stabilized SARS-CoV-2 spike protein derived from the original Wuhan strain. As to this clone: No cognate antigen has been identified for it. Per-nucleotide qualities are absent, and no much larger clonotype sits a single base away.

CDR1 and CDR2 (GTSNPN, SVGIG) derive from the germline V gene (reference sequence). Trimming removed 4 bases from V and 4 bases from J, leaving 19 bases between the germline ends. CDR3 length: 15 amino acids, cysteine to phenylalanine. CDR3 DNA is the only sequence kept; it has 45 bases, read in frame from the first base. The immunoSEQ Assay was used to sequence TCRbeta CDR3 regions. After extraction, genomic DNA underwent amplification by bias-controlled multiplex PCR, followed by high-throughput sequencing. Under the source paper's analysis protocol: To quantify the absolute abundance of every unique TCRbeta CDR3 region, sequences were collapsed and filtered. T cell fraction was estimated by normalizing TCRbeta template counts to usable DNA, with usable DNA measured through amplification of reference genes found in all nucleated cells. Repertoire TCRs were annotated as SARS-CoV-2-specific by exact matching of V gene, CDR3 amino acid sequence and J gene to a known reactive TCR set. The reference SARS-CoV-2 TCR set was obtained from MIRA and was filtered for enrichment in COVID-19-positive ImmuneCODE repertoires, whereby public or cross-reactive TCRs were removed. Drawing on the MIRA antigens, annotated TCRs were analysed further at the level of specific ORF or position within ORF. Breadth was defined as the number of annotated unique rearrangements divided by the total number of unique productive rearrangements, and depth was defined as the summed frequency of the annotated unique rearrangements. Two-sided Wilcoxon rank-sum tests were applied when comparing TCR breadth between groups. This immuneACCESS table, as held by TCRdb, lists in-frame sequences with V and J called but not all clones. Of the missing ones, under half trace to an unresolved V gene in checked studies; the others have no known cause. The V and J calls and clone size were taken over from that table, and D and trimming were inferred from the DNA. This sample holds a few hundred thousand clones; roughly nine tenths were observed only once. Around 5% of the sample comes from the top ten.

Recombination joined TRBV30 with TRBJ1-2; tentative D gene TRBD1, with 6 bases matching. The sample in question was peripheral blood, obtained in a trial of Ad26.COV2.S vaccine versus placebo. The receptor's source is a person between 18 and 60 years old who received the Ad26.COV2.S COVID-19 vaccine or a placebo. The DNA sequence is TGTGCCTGGACCGTCGGGGGGCAAGGTTCCTATGGCTACACCTTC. Its protein reads: CAWTVGGQGSYGYTF.